This TCR beta chain was identified in a study of T cells after yellow fever vaccination. The overall study: Fractions containing few cells were prepared with SMART-Seq v4 Ultra Low Input.

General study points: Clonotype sharing between CD4 and CD8 compartments was small. Re-detected after boosting: most primary clones, 96% of CD4 and roughly 90% of CD8.

Ten or more counts support this clonotype. Its antigen remains unknown. V gave up 0 bases and J gave up 8 bases, with 13 bases separating them. In germline, CDR1 is SGDLS, CDR2 YYNGEE. The CDR3 runs 14 residues. In TCRdb, the 5' RACE reads were re-called with MiXCR into one record per CDR3 protein. The sample records 300,000 or so distinct CDR3 sequences, approximately 10% being singletons. The input for sequencing was CD4+ T cells sorted from PBMCs, taken 5 days after the yellow fever booster vaccination. The gene calls are TRBV9 and TRBJ2-3, with D possibly matching TRBD1 (5 bases). This clonotype was sampled from a young man who received the YFV17D yellow fever vaccine. The DNA for the CDR3 is TGTGCCAGCAGCGTAGGAGAAGGGGTAGCTACGCAGTATTTT. It translates to CASSVGEGVATQYF. Full variable domain (missing parts from reference TRBV9 and TRBJ2-3): DSGVTQTPKHLITATGQRVTLRCSPRSGDLSVYWYQQSLDQGLQFLIQYYNGEERAKGNILERFSAQQFPDLHSELNLSSLELGDSALYFCASSVGEGVATQYFGPGTRLTVL.